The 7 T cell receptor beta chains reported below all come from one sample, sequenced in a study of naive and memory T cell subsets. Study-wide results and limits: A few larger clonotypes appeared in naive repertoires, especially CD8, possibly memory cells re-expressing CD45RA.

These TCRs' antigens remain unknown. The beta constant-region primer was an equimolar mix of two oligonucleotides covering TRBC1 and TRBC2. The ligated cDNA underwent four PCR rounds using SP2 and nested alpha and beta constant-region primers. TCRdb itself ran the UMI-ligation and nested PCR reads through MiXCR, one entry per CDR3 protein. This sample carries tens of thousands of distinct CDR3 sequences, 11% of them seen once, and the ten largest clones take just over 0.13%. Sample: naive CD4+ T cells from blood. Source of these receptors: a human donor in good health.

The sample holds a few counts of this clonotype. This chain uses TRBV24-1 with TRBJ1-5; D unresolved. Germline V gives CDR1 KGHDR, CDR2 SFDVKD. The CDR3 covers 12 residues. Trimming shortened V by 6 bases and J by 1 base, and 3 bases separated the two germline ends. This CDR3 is CATSTSNQPQHF. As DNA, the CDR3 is TGTGCCACCAGTACCAGCAATCAGCCCCAGCATTTT.

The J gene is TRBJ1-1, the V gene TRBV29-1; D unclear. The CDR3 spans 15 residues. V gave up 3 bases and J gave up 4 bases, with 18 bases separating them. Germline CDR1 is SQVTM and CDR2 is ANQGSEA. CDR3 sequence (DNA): TGCAGCGTTGAGGTTGCAGGATCGCCGTTCACTGAAGCTTTCTTT. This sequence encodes CSVEVAGSPFTEAFF.

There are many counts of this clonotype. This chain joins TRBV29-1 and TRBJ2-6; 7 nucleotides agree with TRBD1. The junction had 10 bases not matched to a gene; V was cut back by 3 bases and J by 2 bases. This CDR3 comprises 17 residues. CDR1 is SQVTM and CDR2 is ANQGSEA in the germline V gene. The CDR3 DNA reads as TGCAGCGTTGATACCGGGACAGCGATCGCTGGGGCCAACGTCCTGACTTTC. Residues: CSVDTGTAIAGANVLTF.

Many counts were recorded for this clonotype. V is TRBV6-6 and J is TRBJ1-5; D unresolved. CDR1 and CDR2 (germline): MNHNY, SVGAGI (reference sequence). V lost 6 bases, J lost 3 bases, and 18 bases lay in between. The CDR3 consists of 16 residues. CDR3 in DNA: TGTGCCAGCAGCCCGGGATCGGCACCCGTCAATCAGCCCCAGCATTTT. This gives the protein CASSPGSAPVNQPQHF.

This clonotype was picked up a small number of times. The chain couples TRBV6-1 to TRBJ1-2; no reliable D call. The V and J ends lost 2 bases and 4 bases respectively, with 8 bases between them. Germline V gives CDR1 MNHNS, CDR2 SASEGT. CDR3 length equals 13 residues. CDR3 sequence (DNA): TGTGCCAGCAGTGAAAAGGCTCCCTATGGCTACACCTTC. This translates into CASSEKAPYGYTF.

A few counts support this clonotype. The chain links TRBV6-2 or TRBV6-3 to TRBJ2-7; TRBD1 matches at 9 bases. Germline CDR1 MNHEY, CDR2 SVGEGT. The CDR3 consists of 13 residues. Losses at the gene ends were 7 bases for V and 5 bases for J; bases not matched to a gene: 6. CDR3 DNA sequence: TGTGCCAGCACCGGGACAGGGAGGAACGAGCAGTACTTC. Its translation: CASTGTGRNEQYF.

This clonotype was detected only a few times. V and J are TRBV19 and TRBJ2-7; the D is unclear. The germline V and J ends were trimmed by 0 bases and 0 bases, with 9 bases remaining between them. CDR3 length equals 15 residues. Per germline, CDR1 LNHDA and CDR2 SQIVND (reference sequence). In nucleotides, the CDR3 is TGTGCCAGTAGTATAGAAGCCAGTTCCTCCTACGAGCAGTACTTC. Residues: CASSIEASSSYEQYF.